This T cell receptor beta chain was identified during a study of blood T cell repertoires in COVID-19. Background on the study: Researchers got acute and convalescent COVID-19 samples from the United States, Italy and Spain.

In the authors' workflow: It was from reference gene primer amplification that nucleated cell counts were estimated. Generated by immunoSEQ multiplex PCR, the TCRdb table keeps only in-frame clones and is missing some. V and J calls plus clone size are reproduced from that table; the DNA served to infer D and trimming. The top ten hold less than 20% of the sample, which has under 75,000 clones, 85% to 90% seen once. The CDR3 runs 13 residues. V was cut by 6 bases and J by 4 bases, with 11 bases left in between. The germline CDR1 and CDR2 sequences are SGHTA and FQGNSA. J is TRBJ2-3 and V is TRBV7-2; D may be TRBD2 (5 bases). The TCR sequence derives from a woman aged 80 or over with active COVID-19. Sequenced sample: peripheral blood. CDR3 in amino acids: CASRRTGADTQYF. For the CDR3, the DNA is TGTGCCAGCAGAAGGACTGGGGCAGATACGCAGTATTTT. The variable domain in full, completed from reference TRBV7-2 and TRBJ2-3, reads GAGVSQSPSNKVTEKGKDVELRCDPISGHTALYWYRQSLGQGLEFLIYFQGNSAPDKSGLPSDRFSAERTGGSVSTLTIQRTQQEDSAVYLCASRRTGADTQYFGPGTRLTVL.